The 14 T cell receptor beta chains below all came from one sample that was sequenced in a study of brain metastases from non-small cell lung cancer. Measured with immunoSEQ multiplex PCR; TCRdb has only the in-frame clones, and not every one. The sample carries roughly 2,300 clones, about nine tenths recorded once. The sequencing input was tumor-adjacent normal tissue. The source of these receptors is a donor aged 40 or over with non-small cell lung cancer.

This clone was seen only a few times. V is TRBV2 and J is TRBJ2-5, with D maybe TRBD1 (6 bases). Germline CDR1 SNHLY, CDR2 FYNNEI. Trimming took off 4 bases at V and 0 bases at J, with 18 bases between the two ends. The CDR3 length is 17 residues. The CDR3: CASSGPPGERYQETQYF. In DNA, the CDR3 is TGTGCCAGCAGTGGGCCCCCAGGGGAACGGTACCAAGAGACCCAGTACTTC. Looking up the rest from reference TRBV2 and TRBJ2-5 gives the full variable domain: EPEVTQTPSHQVTQMGQEVILRCVPISNHLYFYWYRQILGQKVEFLVSFYNNEISEKSEIFDDQFSVERPDGSNFTLKIRSTKLEDSAMYFCASSGPPGERYQETQYFGPGTRLLVL.

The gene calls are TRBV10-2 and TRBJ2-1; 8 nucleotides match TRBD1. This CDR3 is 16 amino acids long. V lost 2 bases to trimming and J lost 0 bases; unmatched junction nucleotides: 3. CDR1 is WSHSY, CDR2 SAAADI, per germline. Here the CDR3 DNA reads TGCGCCAGCAGTGAGCCCGGGACAGGCTCCTACAATGAGCAGTTCTTC. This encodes CASSEPGTGSYNEQFF.

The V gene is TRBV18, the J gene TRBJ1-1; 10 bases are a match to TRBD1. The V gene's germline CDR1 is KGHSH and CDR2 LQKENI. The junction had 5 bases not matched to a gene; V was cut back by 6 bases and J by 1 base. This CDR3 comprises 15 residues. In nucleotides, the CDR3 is TGTGCCAGCTCCCGGGACAGGGGCCGGAACACTGAAGCTTTCTTT. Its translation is CASSRDRGRNTEAFF.

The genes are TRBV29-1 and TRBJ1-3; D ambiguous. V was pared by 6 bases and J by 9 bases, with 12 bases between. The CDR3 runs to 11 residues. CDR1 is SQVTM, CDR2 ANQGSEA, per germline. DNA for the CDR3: TGCAGCGTGCTAAGAGAGTTCACCATATATTTT. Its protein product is CSVLREFTIYF.

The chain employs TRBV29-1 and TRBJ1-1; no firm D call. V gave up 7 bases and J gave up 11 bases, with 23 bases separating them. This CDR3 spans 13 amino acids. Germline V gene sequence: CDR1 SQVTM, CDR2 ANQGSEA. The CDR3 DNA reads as TGCAGCGCCGCAGCCGCACAGAATTATGCGGCTTTCTTT. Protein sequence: CSAAAAQNYAAFF.

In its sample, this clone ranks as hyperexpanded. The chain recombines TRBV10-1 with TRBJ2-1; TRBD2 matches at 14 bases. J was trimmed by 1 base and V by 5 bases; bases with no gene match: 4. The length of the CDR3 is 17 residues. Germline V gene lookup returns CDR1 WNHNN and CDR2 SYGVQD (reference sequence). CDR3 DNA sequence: TGCGCCAGCAGTCCCGGACTAGCGGGGGGTTCCTACAATGAGCAGTTCTTC. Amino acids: CASSPGLAGGSYNEQFF.

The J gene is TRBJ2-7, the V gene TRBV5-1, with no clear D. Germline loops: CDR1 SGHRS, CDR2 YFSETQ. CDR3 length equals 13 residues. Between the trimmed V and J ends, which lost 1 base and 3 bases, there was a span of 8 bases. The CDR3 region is CASSLYSYYEQYF. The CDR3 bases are TGCGCCAGCAGCTTGTACTCGTACTACGAGCAGTACTTC.

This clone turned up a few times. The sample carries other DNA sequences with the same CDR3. The CDR3 here is CASRNTGKDTEAFF. In DNA form, the CDR3 reads TGTGCCAGCAGAAACACAGGGAAGGACACTGAAGCTTTCTTT. V and J are TRBV6-6 and TRBJ1-1, with a tentative D call TRBD1 (6 bases). V lost 6 bases, J lost 3 bases, and 14 bases lay in between. Germline assignment: CDR1 MNHNY and CDR2 SVGAGI (reference sequence). This CDR3 has 14 amino acids.

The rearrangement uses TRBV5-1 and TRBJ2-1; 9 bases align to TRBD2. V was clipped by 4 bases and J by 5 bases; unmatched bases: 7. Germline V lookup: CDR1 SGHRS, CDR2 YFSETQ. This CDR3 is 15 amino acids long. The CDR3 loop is CASSILAGRNNEQFF. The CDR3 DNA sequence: TGCGCCAGCAGCATCCTAGCGGGGAGGAACAATGAGCAGTTCTTC. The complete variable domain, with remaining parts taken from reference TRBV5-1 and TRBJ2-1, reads KAGVTQTPRYLIKTRGQQVTLSCSPISGHRSVSWYQQTPGQGLQFLFEYFSETQRNKGNFPGRFSGRQFSNSRSEMNVSTLELGDSALYLCASSILAGRNNEQFFGPGTRLTVL.

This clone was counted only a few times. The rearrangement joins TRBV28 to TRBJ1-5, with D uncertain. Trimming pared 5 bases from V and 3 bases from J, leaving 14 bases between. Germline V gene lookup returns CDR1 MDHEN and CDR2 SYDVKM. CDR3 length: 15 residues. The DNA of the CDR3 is TGTGCCAGCAGTCATAGAGATTTCGTCAATCAGCCCCAGCATTTT. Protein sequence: CASSHRDFVNQPQHF.

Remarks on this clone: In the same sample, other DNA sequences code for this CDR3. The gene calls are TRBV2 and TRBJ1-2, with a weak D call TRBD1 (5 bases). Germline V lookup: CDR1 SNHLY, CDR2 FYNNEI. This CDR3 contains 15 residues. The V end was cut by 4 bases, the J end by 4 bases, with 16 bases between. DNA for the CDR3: TGTGCCAGCAGTGGGGACGTTTCGATAGGCTATGGCTACACCTTC. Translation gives CASSGDVSIGYGYTF.

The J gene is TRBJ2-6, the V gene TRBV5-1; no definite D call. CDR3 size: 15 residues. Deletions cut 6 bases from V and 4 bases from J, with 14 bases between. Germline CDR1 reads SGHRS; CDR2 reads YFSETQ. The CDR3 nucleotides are TGCGCCAGCACCCAACCCGAAAAAGGGGCCAACGTCCTGACTTTC. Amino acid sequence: CASTQPEKGANVLTF.

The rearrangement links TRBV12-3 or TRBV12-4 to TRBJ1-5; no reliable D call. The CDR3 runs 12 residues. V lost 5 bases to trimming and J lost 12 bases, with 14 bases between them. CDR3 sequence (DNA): TGTGCCAGCAGTCAACATGGAGAGGGCCAGCATTTT. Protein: CASSQHGEGQHF.

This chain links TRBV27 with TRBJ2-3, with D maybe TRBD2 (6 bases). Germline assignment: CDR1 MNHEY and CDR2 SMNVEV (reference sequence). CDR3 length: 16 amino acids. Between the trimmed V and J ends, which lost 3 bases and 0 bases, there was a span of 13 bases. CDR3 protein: CASSFLIGTSTDTQYF. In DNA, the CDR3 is TGTGCCAGCAGTTTCTTAATCGGGACTAGCACAGATACGCAGTATTTT.